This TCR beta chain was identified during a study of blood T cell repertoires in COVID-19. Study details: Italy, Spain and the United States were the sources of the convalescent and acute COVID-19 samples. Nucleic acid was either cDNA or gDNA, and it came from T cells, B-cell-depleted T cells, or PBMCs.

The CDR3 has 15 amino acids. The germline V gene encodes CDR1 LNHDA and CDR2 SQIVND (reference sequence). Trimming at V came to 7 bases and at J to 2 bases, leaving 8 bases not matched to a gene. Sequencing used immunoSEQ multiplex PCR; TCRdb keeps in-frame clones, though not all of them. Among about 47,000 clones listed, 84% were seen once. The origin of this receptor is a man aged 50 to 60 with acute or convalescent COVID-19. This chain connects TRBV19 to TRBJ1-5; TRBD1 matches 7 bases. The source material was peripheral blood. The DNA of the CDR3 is TGTGCCAGTAAAACAGGGGAAAATGGCAATCAGCCCCAGCATTTT. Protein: CASKTGENGNQPQHF.